Below are 23 T cell receptor beta chains sequenced from a single sample in a study of T-cell memory formation after mild COVID-19. MiXCR, applied by TCRdb to the 5' RACE reads, yields one record per CDR3 protein. Among 300,000 to 350,000 distinct CDR3 sequences listed, around 13% were seen once. The sequenced sample consisted of PBMCs or a T cell subset sorted from them (not recorded which). These receptors were taken from a man aged 18 to 29 who had mild COVID-19 (a few samples of this study predate the infection). Cell type and time point are not known.

The rearrangement joins TRBV5-1 to TRBJ2-2; a possible D gene is TRBD1 (5 bases). CDR1 and CDR2 from the germline V gene are SGHRS and YFSETQ. The ends were cut back, 0 bases at V and 4 bases at J, with 7 bases in the middle. The CDR3 consists of 14 residues. The CDR3 spells CASSLVGATGELFF. As DNA, the CDR3 is TGCGCCAGCAGCTTGGTAGGGGCCACCGGGGAGCTGTTTTTT. Together with reference TRBV5-1 and TRBJ2-2, the CDR3 gives the full variable domain: KAGVTQTPRYLIKTRGQQVTLSCSPISGHRSVSWYQQTPGQGLQFLFEYFSETQRNKGNFPGRFSGRQFSNSRSEMNVSTLELGDSALYLCASSLVGATGELFFGEGSRLTVL.

V is TRBV20-1 and J is TRBJ2-7; 8 bases match TRBD1. V trimming: 6 bases; J trimming: 1 base; junction bases outside the gene matches: 5. Germline CDR1 reads DFQATT; CDR2 reads SNEGSKA (reference sequence). The CDR3 spans 13 residues. The CDR3 reads CSADRDRSYEQYF. DNA of the CDR3: TGCAGTGCCGACCGGGACAGGTCCTACGAGCAGTACTTC.

This clonotype has only a few counts. The V call is TRBV20-1, the J call TRBJ2-3, with TRBD2 matching over 13 bases. The CDR3 is 14 amino acids. Germline lookup yields CDR1 DFQATT and CDR2 SNEGSKA (reference sequence). After removal of 6 bases from V and 14 bases from J, the junction contained 14 bases not matched to a gene. The CDR3 sequence is CSAGIGTSGAARYF. The CDR3 DNA reads TGCAGTGCAGGCATTGGGACTAGCGGGGCGGCCAGGTATTTT.

The V gene is TRBV14, the J gene TRBJ1-1, with D possibly matching TRBD1 (6 bases). This CDR3 is built from 13 residues. The germline V gene encodes CDR1 SGHDN and CDR2 FVKESK. V was shortened by 1 base and J by 11 bases, with 14 bases between the two germline ends. CDR3 DNA: TGTGCCAGCAGCCAAGCAGGGGCCCGGAGGGCTTTCTTT. This translates into CASSQAGARRAFF. Supplemented by reference TRBV14 and TRBJ1-1, the full variable domain reads EAGVTQFPSHSVIEKGQTVTLRCDPISGHDNLYWYRRVMGKEIKFLLHFVKESKQDESGMPNNRFLAERTGGTYSTLKVQPAELEDSGVYFCASSQAGARRAFFGQGTRLTVV.

On this clonotype: A junction boundary mismatches the germline segment, possibly from a read error. This chain joins TRBV6-6 and TRBJ2-1; 15 bases match TRBD2. CDR1 and CDR2 from the germline V gene are MNHNY and SVGAGI (reference sequence). This CDR3 is 15 amino acids long. CDR3 DNA: TGTGCCAGCAGCCGTCCCGGGACTAGCGGGGGGCCTGTCCTCTTC. This codes for CASSRPGTSGGPVLF.

The chain recombines TRBV4-1 with TRBJ2-1; 8 bases are shared with TRBD2. Trimming at V came to 3 bases and at J to 10 bases, leaving 5 bases not matched to a gene. The germline gives CDR1 MGHRA, CDR2 YSYEKL. CDR3 size: 13 residues. Written as DNA, the CDR3 is TGCGCCAGCAGCCACCTTAGCGGGGACGAGCAGTTCTTC. This encodes CASSHLSGDEQFF.

The chain links TRBV28 to TRBJ2-3; no clear D gene. The V gene's germline CDR1 is MDHEN and CDR2 SYDVKM. CDR3 length: 15 residues. V was cut by 0 bases and J by 0 bases, with 7 bases left in between. The CDR3 DNA sequence: TGTGCCAGCAGTTTATGGGGCGAAAGCACAGATACGCAGTATTTT. It specifies CASSLWGESTDTQYF.

This clonotype was found many times. The chain recombines TRBV7-2 with TRBJ2-7; D is perhaps TRBD2 (6 bases). There are 16 residues in the CDR3. Germline loops: CDR1 SGHTA, CDR2 FQGNSA. V lost 7 bases to trimming and J lost 0 bases, with 19 bases between them. The DNA of the CDR3 is TGTGCCAGCACCATTAGTGGAGGAGGGAGCTCCTACGAGCAGTACTTC. It is translated as CASTISGGGSSYEQYF.

The chain couples TRBV7-2 to TRBJ1-6; D unclear. In germline, CDR1 is SGHTA, CDR2 FQGNSA. Trimming shortened V by 4 bases and J by 6 bases, and 13 bases separated the two germline ends. The CDR3 runs 15 residues. CDR3 bases: TGTGCCAGCAGCTACGCGGCAGGCATTAATTCACCCCTCCACTTT. It specifies CASSYAAGINSPLHF.

This chain uses TRBV24-1 with TRBJ1-4, with D tentatively TRBD1 (5 bases). The CDR3 has 15 residues. Trimming shortened V by 3 bases and J by 0 bases, and 7 bases separated the two germline ends. CDR1 is KGHDR, CDR2 SFDVKD, per germline. The CDR3 loop reads CATSDHRSTNEKLFF. Written as DNA, the CDR3 is TGTGCCACCAGTGATCACAGGTCAACTAATGAAAAACTGTTTTTT.

A few counts support this clonotype. V is TRBV9 and J is TRBJ1-3, with 12 bases identical to TRBD1. V gave up 3 bases and J gave up 0 bases; unmatched junction bases: 7. CDR1 is SGDLS, CDR2 YYNGEE, per germline. The CDR3 has 18 residues. CDR3 in amino acids: CASSAGTGGPSSGNTIYF. In DNA, the CDR3 is TGTGCCAGCAGCGCGGGGACAGGGGGCCCTTCCTCTGGAAACACCATATATTTT.

A few counts support this clonotype. CDR3 DNA sequence: TGCGCCCTTAACAGAATCCGCGGTCAGCCCCAGCATTTT. Translating it yields CALNRIRGQPQHF. This rearrangement joins TRBV23-1 to TRBJ1-5; D remains ambiguous. TRBV23-1 falls under the ORF class, with uncertain function. The CDR3 loop spans 13 amino acids. V lost 11 bases to trimming and J lost 6 bases, with 17 bases between them.

This clonotype was counted a few times. The rearrangement uses TRBV6-5 and TRBJ2-3; 10 bases are a match to TRBD2. The CDR3 is 17 residues long. The junction had 5 bases not matched to a gene; V was cut back by 0 bases and J by 2 bases. The germline CDR1 and CDR2 sequences are MNHEY and SVGAGI. For the CDR3, the DNA is TGTGCCAGCAGTTACTCCTCTAGCGGGGGTCACACAGATACGCAGTATTTT. Translation: CASSYSSSGGHTDTQYF.

Written as DNA, the CDR3 is TGTGCCAGCCGACCCAGGGATCAGCCCCAGCATTTT. Protein: CASRPRDQPQHF. The V and J genes are TRBV6-6 and TRBJ1-5; perhaps TRBD1 as D (5 bases). The CDR3 has 12 residues. Trimming removed 8 bases from V and 5 bases from J, with 10 bases in between. Germline CDR1 and CDR2: MNHNY and SVGAGI (reference sequence).

J is TRBJ2-3 and V is TRBV7-2; TRBD1 might be the D (6 bases). V was pared by 8 bases and J by 2 bases, with 14 bases between. The CDR3 extends over 14 amino acids. Germline V gives CDR1 SGHTA, CDR2 FQGNSA. CDR3 loop: CASGIDRTTDTQYF. In DNA, the CDR3 is TGTGCCAGCGGAATAGACAGGACCACAGATACGCAGTATTTT.

This chain joins TRBV4-1 and TRBJ1-4, with unresolved D. The V and J ends lost 0 bases and 9 bases respectively, with 11 bases between them. The CDR3 is made up of 14 amino acids. CDR1 and CDR2 (germline): MGHRA, YSYEKL. CDR3 protein: CASSQDPGVQKLFF. The CDR3 coding sequence is TGCGCCAGCAGCCAAGATCCGGGAGTACAAAAACTGTTTTTT.

This clonotype was counted between two and nine times. The V and J genes are TRBV12-3 or TRBV12-4 and TRBJ2-7, with D perhaps matching TRBD2 (6 bases). The CDR3 extends over 13 amino acids. Trimming stripped 3 bases from V and 6 bases from J, with 12 bases between. The CDR3 bases are TGTGCCAGCAGTTTCCGTCAGGGACTCGAGCAGTACGTC. Amino acids: CASSFRQGLEQYV.

The V gene is TRBV6-5, the J gene TRBJ2-3; the D is unclear. Germline V CDR1 and CDR2: MNHEY, SVGAGI. This CDR3 has 15 residues. Trimming removed 0 bases at V and 0 bases at J, with 7 bases between. The CDR3 sequence is CASSYSSLSTDTQYF. The DNA of the CDR3 is TGTGCCAGCAGTTACTCGTCGCTTAGCACAGATACGCAGTATTTT.

This clonotype has only a few counts. The chain carries TRBV18 and TRBJ1-2; no firm D call. The CDR3 is 13 amino acids. CDR1 and CDR2 from the germline V gene are KGHSH and LQKENI. Trimming took 3 bases from V and 5 from J, leaving 10 bases between them. The CDR3 nucleotides are TGTGCCAGCTCACCCGATGTACGGTATGGCTACACCTTC. Encoded protein: CASSPDVRYGYTF.

The CDR3 here is CASSRQGPYEQYV. As DNA, the CDR3 is TGTGCCAGCAGCCGACAGGGACCCTACGAGCAGTACGTC. The V gene is TRBV7-9, the J gene TRBJ2-7; 7 bases fit TRBD1. This CDR3 contains 13 residues. V dropped 5 bases and J dropped 2; count of bases not matched to a gene: 3. The germline gives CDR1 SEHNR, CDR2 FQNEAQ (reference sequence).

V and J are TRBV11-2 and TRBJ2-6; either TRBD1 or TRBD2 may fit D (5 bases each). Germline values: CDR1 SGHAT, CDR2 FQNNGV. This CDR3 comprises 16 residues. The V end lost 6 bases, the J end lost 0 bases, and 12 bases lay between the germline ends. In DNA, the CDR3 is TGTGCCAGCAGTGCCGGGGCAAACTCTGGGGCCAACGTCCTGACTTTC. Its protein product is CASSAGANSGANVLTF. The whole variable domain, filled in from reference TRBV11-2 and TRBJ2-6, reads EAGVAQSPRYKIIEKRQSVAFWCNPISGHATLYWYQQILGQGPKLLIQFQNNGVVDDSQLPKDRFSAERLKGVDSTLKIQPAKLEDSAVYLCASSAGANSGANVLTFGAGSRLTVL.

This chain joins TRBV7-9 and TRBJ2-6; no clear D. Trimming took 3 bases from V and 2 from J, leaving 5 bases between them. Germline V CDR1 and CDR2: SEHNR, FQNEAQ (reference sequence). The CDR3 covers 14 residues. CDR3 coding DNA: TGTGCCAGCAGCTTTAGGACTGGGGCCAACGTCCTGACTTTC. Amino acids: CASSFRTGANVLTF.

This clonotype was seen at least ten times. A single base separates this from a much larger clone, so it may be a read error. The chain uses TRBV4-2 and TRBJ2-1, with 13 positions matching TRBD2. The V gene's germline CDR1 is LGHNA and CDR2 YNFKEQ. Germline trimming cut 2 bases from V and 6 bases from J; bases unmatched to any gene: 1. There are 15 residues in the CDR3. The CDR3 DNA follows: TGTGCCAGCAGCCAAACTAGCGGGGGGGCCAATGAGCAGTTCTTC. It specifies CASSQTSGGANEQFF.